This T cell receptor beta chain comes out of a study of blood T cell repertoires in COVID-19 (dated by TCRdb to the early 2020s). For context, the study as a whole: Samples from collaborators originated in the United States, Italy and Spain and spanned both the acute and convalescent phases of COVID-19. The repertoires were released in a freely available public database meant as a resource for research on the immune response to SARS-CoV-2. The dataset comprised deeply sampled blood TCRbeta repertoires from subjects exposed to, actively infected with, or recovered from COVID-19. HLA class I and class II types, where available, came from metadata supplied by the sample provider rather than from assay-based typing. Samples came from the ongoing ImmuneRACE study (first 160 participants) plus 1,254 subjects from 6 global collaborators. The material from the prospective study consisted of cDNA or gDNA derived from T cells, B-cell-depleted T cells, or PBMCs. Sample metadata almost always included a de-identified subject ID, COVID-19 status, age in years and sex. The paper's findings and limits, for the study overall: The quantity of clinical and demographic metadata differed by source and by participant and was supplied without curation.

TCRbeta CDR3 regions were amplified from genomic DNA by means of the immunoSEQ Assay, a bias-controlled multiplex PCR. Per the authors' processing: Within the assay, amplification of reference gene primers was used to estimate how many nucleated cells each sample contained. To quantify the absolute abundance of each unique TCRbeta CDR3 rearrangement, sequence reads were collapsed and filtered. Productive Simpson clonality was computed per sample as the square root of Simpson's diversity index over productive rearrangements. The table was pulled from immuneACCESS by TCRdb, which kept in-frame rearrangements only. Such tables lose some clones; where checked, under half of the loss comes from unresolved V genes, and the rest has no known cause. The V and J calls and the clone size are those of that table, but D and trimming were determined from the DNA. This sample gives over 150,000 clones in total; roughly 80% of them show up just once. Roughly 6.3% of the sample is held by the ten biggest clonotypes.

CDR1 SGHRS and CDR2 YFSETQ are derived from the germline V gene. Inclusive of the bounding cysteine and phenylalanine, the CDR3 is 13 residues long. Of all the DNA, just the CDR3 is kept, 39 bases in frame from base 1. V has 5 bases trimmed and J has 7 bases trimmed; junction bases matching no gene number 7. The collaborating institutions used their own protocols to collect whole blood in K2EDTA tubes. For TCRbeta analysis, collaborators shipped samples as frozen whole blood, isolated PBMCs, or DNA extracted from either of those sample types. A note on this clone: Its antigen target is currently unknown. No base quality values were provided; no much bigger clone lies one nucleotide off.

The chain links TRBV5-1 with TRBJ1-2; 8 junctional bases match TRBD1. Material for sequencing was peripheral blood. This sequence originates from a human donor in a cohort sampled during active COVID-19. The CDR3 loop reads CASRTTGVVGYTF. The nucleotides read TGCGCCAGCAGGACGACAGGGGTAGTTGGCTACACCTTC.